The 29 T cell receptor beta chains listed next were all sequenced from one sample in a study of cytomegalovirus exposure and HLA in healthy donors. The PCR contained 60 Vbeta and 13 Jbeta primers. Using immunoSEQ multiplex PCR, the repertoire was profiled, and TCRdb retains in-frame clones only, with some absent. The sample has about 110,000 clones; 78% are singletons. Sequencing was performed on PBMCs. These receptors were obtained from a woman between 25 and 40 years old in good health and CMV-seronegative.

This clone was counted only a few times. The genes are TRBV6-6 and TRBJ2-1; D unresolved. The CDR3 extends over 12 amino acids. The V and J ends lost 2 bases and 6 bases respectively, with 5 bases between them. Germline V gene lookup returns CDR1 MNHNY and CDR2 SVGAGI (reference sequence). This CDR3 reads CASSYLGNEQFF. The CDR3 bases are TGTGCCAGCAGTTACCTCGGCAATGAGCAGTTCTTC.

The V gene is TRBV30, the J gene TRBJ1-6; D is perhaps TRBD1 (5 bases). The CDR3 has 14 amino acids. V dropped 4 bases and J dropped 6 bases, with 13 bases sitting between them. Per the germline V gene, CDR1 is GTSNPN and CDR2 is SVGIG (reference sequence). CDR3 in amino acids: CAWMGLEVNSPLHF. CDR3 sequence (DNA): TGTGCCTGGATGGGACTGGAGGTTAATTCACCCCTCCACTTT.

The chain couples TRBV4-3 to TRBJ2-7, with D possibly TRBD1 on 6 matching bases. CDR1 and CDR2 from the germline V gene are LGHNA and YSLEER. V dropped 0 bases and J dropped 3 bases, with 12 bases sitting between them. This CDR3 comprises 15 residues. CDR3 nucleotide sequence: TGCGCCAGCAGCCAAGATTGGCAGGGGTACTACGAGCAGTACTTC. Encoded protein: CASSQDWQGYYEQYF.

The chain couples TRBV7-9 to TRBJ1-2; 8 nucleotides agree with TRBD1. Losses at the gene ends were 8 bases for V and 6 bases for J; bases not matched to a gene: 8. The CDR3 is 13 residues long. Germline CDR1 and CDR2: SEHNR and FQNEAQ (reference sequence). The CDR3 DNA follows: TGTGCCAGCCGCCCAGGGGGCGCGGATGGCTACACCTTC. As protein: CASRPGGADGYTF.

The chain links TRBV4-1 to TRBJ2-1, with 11 bases fitting TRBD1. The CDR3 has 17 residues. Germline-derived CDR1 and CDR2 are MGHRA and YSYEKL. The trim removed 3 bases at V and 6 bases at J, leaving 10 bases unmatched. CDR3 in amino acids: CASSQLRTGGIGNEQFF. CDR3 DNA sequence: TGCGCCAGCAGCCAGCTGAGGACAGGGGGCATCGGCAATGAGCAGTTCTTC.

The rearrangement uses TRBV30 and TRBJ2-7, with 7 bases that match TRBD1. CDR3 length: 13 amino acids. Germline V gene lookup returns CDR1 GTSNPN and CDR2 SVGIG (reference sequence). V lost 5 bases to trimming and J lost 0 bases; unmatched junction nucleotides: 4. Here the CDR3 DNA reads TGTGCCTGGCGGGACAGAGACTCCTACGAGCAGTACTTC. Its protein product is CAWRDRDSYEQYF.

This rearrangement joins TRBV28 to TRBJ1-1; 9 nucleotides agree with TRBD1. The germline V gene encodes CDR1 MDHEN and CDR2 SYDVKM. J lost 2 bases, V lost 3 bases, and 7 bases had no gene match. There are 16 residues in the CDR3. The CDR3 sequence: CASSFMDRGGNTEAFF. CDR3 DNA sequence: TGTGCCAGCAGTTTTATGGACAGGGGAGGAAACACTGAAGCTTTCTTT.

The chain is built from TRBV11-2 and TRBJ2-7; the D gene is possibly TRBD1 (6 bases). The CDR3 has 14 residues. CDR1 is SGHAT, CDR2 FQNNGV, per germline. V was pared by 5 bases and J by 2 bases, with 13 bases between. For the CDR3, the DNA is TGTGCCAGCAGCCTTTGGACAGCAACCTACGAGCAGTACTTC. This encodes CASSLWTATYEQYF.

V and J are TRBV7-9 and TRBJ2-7, with a weak D call TRBD1 (5 bases). The germline CDR1 and CDR2 sequences are SEHNR and FQNEAQ (reference sequence). The CDR3 runs 15 residues. With 4 bases removed from V and 3 bases from J, the gap between germline ends came to 16 bases. Here the CDR3 DNA reads TGTGCCAGCAGCTCGCCTATTGACAGTCACTACGAGCAGTACTTC. Protein: CASSSPIDSHYEQYF.

The V gene is TRBV30, the J gene TRBJ1-2, with D hard to call. This CDR3 comprises 14 residues. The V end was cut by 6 bases, the J end by 8 bases, with 22 bases between. CDR1 is GTSNPN, CDR2 SVGIG, per germline (reference sequence). Written as DNA, the CDR3 is TGTGCCTGTCCTTCCTTAGTTCTATCGAGCGGCTACACCTTC. Translation: CACPSLVLSSGYTF.

The chain couples TRBV4-1 to TRBJ2-3; 8 positions agree with TRBD2. From germline, CDR1 is MGHRA and CDR2 YSYEKL. The CDR3 has 18 residues. The J segment lost 2 bases and the V segment lost 1 base, leaving 11 bases of the junction unmatched. CDR3 DNA sequence: TGCGCCAGCAGCCAAGTTAATCTAGCGGGCGGGCACACAGATACGCAGTATTTT. This codes for CASSQVNLAGGHTDTQYF.

The chain uses TRBV28 and TRBJ2-7; a possible D gene is TRBD1 (5 bases). V gave up 6 bases and J gave up 2 bases, with 20 bases separating them. The CDR3 has 16 amino acids. Germline-derived CDR1 and CDR2 are MDHEN and SYDVKM. Here the CDR3 DNA reads TGTGCCAGCAGCCGTCCCCTCGACAGCCTTCCCTACGAGCAGTACTTC. Encoded protein: CASSRPLDSLPYEQYF.

The J gene is TRBJ2-5, the V gene TRBV5-4; TRBD2 might be the D (7 bases). Germline values: CDR1 SGHNT, CDR2 YYREEE (reference sequence). This CDR3 is 15 amino acids long. Trimming left V 2 bases short and J 1 base short, with 12 bases between. This CDR3 is CASSFGGLSQETQYF. In DNA, the CDR3 is TGTGCCAGCAGCTTCGGGGGGCTTAGCCAAGAGACCCAGTACTTC.

The chain recombines TRBV10-3 with TRBJ1-1; D is ambiguous. This CDR3 is built from 13 residues. Germline V gene sequence: CDR1 ENHRY, CDR2 SYGVKD. Trimming left V 5 bases short and J 1 base short, with 8 bases between. DNA for the CDR3: TGTGCCATCAGTCGGTCAGGGAACACTGAAGCTTTCTTT. Amino acids: CAISRSGNTEAFF.

The chain uses TRBV7-3 and TRBJ1-2; 7 bases agree with TRBD1. The CDR3 is 13 residues long. CDR1 is SGHTA and CDR2 is FQGTGA in the germline V gene. V gave up 4 bases and J gave up 7 bases; unmatched junction bases: 6. CDR3 sequence (DNA): TGTGCCAGCAGCTGGCAGGGGGGAAGTGGCTACACCTTC. It specifies CASSWQGGSGYTF.

The genes are TRBV18 and TRBJ1-1; 7 nucleotides align to TRBD1. V dropped 4 bases and J dropped 0; count of bases not matched to a gene: 5. The CDR3 contains 15 residues. CDR1 KGHSH and CDR2 LQKENI come from the germline V gene. This chain's CDR3 is CASSRPTGLNTEAFF. The CDR3 DNA is TGTGCCAGCTCACGCCCGACAGGGTTGAACACTGAAGCTTTCTTT.

The table lists this clone with a count of one. The rearrangement uses TRBV7-2 and TRBJ1-2, with D unresolved. This CDR3 has 16 amino acids. CDR1 is SGHTA, CDR2 FQGNSA, per germline. Between the trimmed V and J ends, which lost 4 bases and 1 base, there was a span of 16 bases. The CDR3 reads CASSSPTQLLNYGYTF. In nucleotides, the CDR3 is TGTGCCAGCAGCTCCCCCACCCAACTGCTTAACTATGGCTACACCTTC.

The chain joins TRBV30 to TRBJ1-1, with no clear D. Germline CDR1 and CDR2: GTSNPN and SVGIG (reference sequence). The CDR3 consists of 11 residues. Trimming took off 1 base at V and 7 bases at J, with 7 bases between the two ends. The CDR3 DNA sequence: TGTGCCTGGAGTGCGAGTTATGAAGCTTTCTTT. Translating gives CAWSASYEAFF.

The V and J genes are TRBV18 and TRBJ2-1; 8 bases are shared with TRBD1. CDR1 KGHSH and CDR2 LQKENI come from the germline V gene. The V gene end was trimmed by 4 bases and the J gene end by 3 bases; junction bases not matched to a gene: 5. CDR3 length equals 15 residues. CDR3 region: CASSRTGGNYNEQFF. Written as DNA, the CDR3 is TGTGCCAGCTCACGTACAGGGGGAAACTACAATGAGCAGTTCTTC.

V gene TRBV6-5 combines with J gene TRBJ1-2; 7 bases line up with TRBD1. The V segment lost 2 bases and the J segment 5 bases; nucleotides outside the gene matches: 8. The germline V gene encodes CDR1 MNHEY and CDR2 SVGAGI. The CDR3 loop spans 15 amino acids. CDR3: CASSYQTGPLYGYTF. CDR3 nucleotides: TGTGCCAGCAGTTACCAGACAGGGCCCCTTTATGGCTACACCTTC.

The chain carries TRBV27 and TRBJ2-1, with D possibly TRBD1 on 6 matching bases. The CDR3 has 14 amino acids. The V end lost 5 bases, the J end lost 2 bases, and 10 bases lay between the germline ends. The germline V gene has CDR1 MNHEY and CDR2 SMNVEV (reference sequence). The CDR3 loop reads CASSPRDTYNEQFF. Here the CDR3 DNA reads TGTGCCAGCAGTCCCCGGGACACCTACAATGAGCAGTTCTTC.

V gene TRBV7-9 combines with J gene TRBJ2-1; 15 nucleotides agree with TRBD2. The ends lost 4 bases at V and 8 bases at J; junction bases unmatched: 9. There are 17 residues in the CDR3. Looked up from germline, CDR1 is SEHNR and CDR2 is FQNEAQ (reference sequence). The DNA of the CDR3 is TGTGCCAGCAGCTCCCCGGGACTAGCGGGAGGTGGGGATGAGCAGTTCTTC. This gives the protein CASSSPGLAGGGDEQFF.

The chain joins TRBV11-2 to TRBJ2-2; D is unresolved. The CDR3 covers 12 residues. Germline lookup yields CDR1 SGHAT and CDR2 FQNNGV. V was pared by 5 bases and J by 3 bases, with 4 bases between. The CDR3: CASSPYTGELFF. The CDR3 DNA sequence: TGTGCCAGCAGCCCGTACACCGGGGAGCTGTTTTTT.

In its sample, this clone was seen a few times. This chain uses TRBV29-1 with TRBJ1-1; the D is unclear. In germline, CDR1 is SQVTM, CDR2 ANQGSEA. This CDR3 contains 13 residues. Deletions cut 3 bases from V and 0 bases from J, with 8 bases between. The chain's CDR3 is CSVEWPLNTEAFF. Written as DNA, the CDR3 is TGCAGCGTTGAGTGGCCCTTGAACACTGAAGCTTTCTTT.

The V and J genes are TRBV27 and TRBJ1-4; TRBD1 aligns across 9 bases. The V gene end was trimmed by 8 bases and the J gene end by 5 bases; junction bases not matched to a gene: 9. CDR3 length equals 15 residues. Germline values: CDR1 MNHEY, CDR2 SMNVEV (reference sequence). For the CDR3, the DNA is TGTGCCAGCTGCTCGACCGGGACAGGGAATGAAAAACTGTTTTTT. Amino acid sequence: CASCSTGTGNEKLFF.

This clone was counted a few times. The V gene is TRBV29-1, the J gene TRBJ2-3; TRBD2 matches 7 bases. The germline gives CDR1 SQVTM, CDR2 ANQGSEA. Germline trimming cut 1 base from V and 5 bases from J; bases unmatched to any gene: 0. CDR3 length equals 12 residues. This CDR3 is CSVEVAGDTQYF. The CDR3 coding sequence is TGCAGCGTTGAAGTAGCGGGAGATACGCAGTATTTT.

The V gene is TRBV7-9, the J gene TRBJ1-2; 7 positions match TRBD1. Germline CDR1 and CDR2: SEHNR and FQNEAQ (reference sequence). V was pared by 1 base and J by 5 bases, with 7 bases of the junction left unmatched. This CDR3 spans 15 amino acids. CDR3 region: CASSLEQGGAYGYTF. DNA for the CDR3: TGTGCCAGCAGCTTAGAGCAAGGGGGCGCATATGGCTACACCTTC.

This chain links TRBV4-1 with TRBJ1-5; 7 positions agree with TRBD1. Germline lookup yields CDR1 MGHRA and CDR2 YSYEKL. This CDR3 contains 17 residues. V lost 0 bases to trimming and J lost 0 bases; unmatched junction nucleotides: 5. The CDR3 sequence: CASSQDPGQSSNQPQHF. DNA of the CDR3: TGCGCCAGCAGCCAAGATCCGGGACAGAGTAGCAATCAGCCCCAGCATTTT.

The V call is TRBV27, the J call TRBJ1-1; possibly TRBD1 for D (6 bases). Germline V gives CDR1 MNHEY, CDR2 SMNVEV (reference sequence). V was trimmed by 6 bases and J by 0 bases, leaving 14 bases between them. This CDR3 comprises 15 residues. The CDR3 loop is CASSKGQFLNTEAFF. CDR3 bases: TGTGCCAGCAGCAAAGGACAGTTCCTGAACACTGAAGCTTTCTTT.